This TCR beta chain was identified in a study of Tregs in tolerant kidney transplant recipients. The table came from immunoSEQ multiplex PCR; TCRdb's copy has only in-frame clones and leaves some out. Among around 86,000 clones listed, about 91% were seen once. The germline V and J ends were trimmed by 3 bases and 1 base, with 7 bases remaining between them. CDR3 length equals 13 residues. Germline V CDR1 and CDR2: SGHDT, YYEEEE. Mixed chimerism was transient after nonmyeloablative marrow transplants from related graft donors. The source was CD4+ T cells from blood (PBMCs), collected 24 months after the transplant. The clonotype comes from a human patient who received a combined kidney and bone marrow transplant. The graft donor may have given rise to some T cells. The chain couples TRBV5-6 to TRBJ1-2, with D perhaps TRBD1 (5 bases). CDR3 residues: CASSSQGNYGYTF. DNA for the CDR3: TGTGCCAGCAGCTCCCAGGGTAACTATGGCTACACCTTC.